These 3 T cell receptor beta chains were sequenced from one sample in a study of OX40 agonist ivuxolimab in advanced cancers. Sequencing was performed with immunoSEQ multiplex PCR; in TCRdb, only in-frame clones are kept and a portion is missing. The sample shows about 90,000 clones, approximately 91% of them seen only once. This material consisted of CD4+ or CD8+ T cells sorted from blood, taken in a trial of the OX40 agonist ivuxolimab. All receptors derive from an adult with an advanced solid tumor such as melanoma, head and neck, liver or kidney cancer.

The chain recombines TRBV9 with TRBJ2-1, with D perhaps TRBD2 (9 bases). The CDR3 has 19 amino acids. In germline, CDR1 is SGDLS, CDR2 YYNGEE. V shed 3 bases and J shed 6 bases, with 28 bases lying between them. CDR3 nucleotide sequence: TGTGCCAGCAGCGCTACAGGGGGTTCCGGGACTAGCAGACTCAATGAGCAGTTCTTC. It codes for CASSATGGSGTSRLNEQFF.

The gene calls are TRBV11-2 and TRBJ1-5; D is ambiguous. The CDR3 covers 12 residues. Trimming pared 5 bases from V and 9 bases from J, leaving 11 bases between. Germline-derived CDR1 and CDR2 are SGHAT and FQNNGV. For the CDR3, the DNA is TGTGCCAGCAGCCCGGTGGTTGGGCCCCAGCATTTT. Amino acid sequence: CASSPVVGPQHF.

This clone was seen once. CDR3 amino acids: CASRGSVPGTDTQYF. The CDR3 nucleotides are TGTGCCAGCAGAGGTAGCGTTCCTGGCACAGATACGCAGTATTTT. The chain recombines TRBV5-7 with TRBJ2-3; D might be TRBD2 (5 bases). TRBV5-7 has ORF status, its function being uncertain. V was trimmed by 5 bases and J by 1 base, leaving 14 bases between them. The CDR3 covers 15 residues.